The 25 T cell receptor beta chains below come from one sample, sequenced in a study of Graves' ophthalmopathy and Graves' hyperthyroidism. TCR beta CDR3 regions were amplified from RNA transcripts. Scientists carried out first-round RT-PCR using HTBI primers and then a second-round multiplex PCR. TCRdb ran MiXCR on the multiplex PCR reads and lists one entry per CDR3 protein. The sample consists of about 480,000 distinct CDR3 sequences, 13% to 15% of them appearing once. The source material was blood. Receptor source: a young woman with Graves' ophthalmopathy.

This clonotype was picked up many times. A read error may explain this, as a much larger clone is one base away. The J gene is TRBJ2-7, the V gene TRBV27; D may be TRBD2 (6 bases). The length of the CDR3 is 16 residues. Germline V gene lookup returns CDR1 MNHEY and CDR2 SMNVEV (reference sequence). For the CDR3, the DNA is TGTGCCAGCAGTTCGCTACTAGCCCTTTGGGGGAGCGAGCAGTGCTTC. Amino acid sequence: CASSSLLALWGSEQCF.

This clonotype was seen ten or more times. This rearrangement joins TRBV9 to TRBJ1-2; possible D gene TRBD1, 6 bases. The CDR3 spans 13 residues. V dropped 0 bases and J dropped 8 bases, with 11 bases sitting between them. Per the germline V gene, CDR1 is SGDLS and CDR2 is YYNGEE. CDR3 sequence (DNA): TGTGCCAGCAGCGTAGCGGGGGCGCCGGGCTACACCTTC. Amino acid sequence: CASSVAGAPGYTF.

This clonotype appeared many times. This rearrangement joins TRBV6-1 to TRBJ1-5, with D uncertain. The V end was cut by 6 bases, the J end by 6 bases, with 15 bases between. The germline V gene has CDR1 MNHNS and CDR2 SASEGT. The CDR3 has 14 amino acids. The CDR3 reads CASRDGKTSQPQHF. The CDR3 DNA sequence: TGTGCCAGCAGGGACGGTAAGACCTCTCAGCCCCAGCATTTT.

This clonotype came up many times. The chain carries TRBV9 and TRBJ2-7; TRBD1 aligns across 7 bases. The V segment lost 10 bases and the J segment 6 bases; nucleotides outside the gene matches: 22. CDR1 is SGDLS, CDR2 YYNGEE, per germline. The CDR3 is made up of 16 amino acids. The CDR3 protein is CAGNLPGQRESREQYF. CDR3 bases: TGTGCCGGGAACCTCCCGGGACAGCGAGAATCACGCGAGCAGTACTTC. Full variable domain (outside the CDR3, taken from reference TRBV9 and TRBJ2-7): DSGVTQTPKHLITATGQRVTLRCSPRSGDLSVYWYQQSLDQGLQFLIQYYNGEERAKGNILERFSAQQFPDLHSELNLSSLELGDSALYFCAGNLPGQRESREQYFGPGTRLTVT.

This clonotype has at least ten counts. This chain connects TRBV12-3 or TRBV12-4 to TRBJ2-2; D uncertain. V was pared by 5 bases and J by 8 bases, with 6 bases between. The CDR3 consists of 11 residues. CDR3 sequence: CASSLLGELFF. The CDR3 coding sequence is TGTGCCAGCAGTCTCCTTGGGGAGCTGTTTTTT.

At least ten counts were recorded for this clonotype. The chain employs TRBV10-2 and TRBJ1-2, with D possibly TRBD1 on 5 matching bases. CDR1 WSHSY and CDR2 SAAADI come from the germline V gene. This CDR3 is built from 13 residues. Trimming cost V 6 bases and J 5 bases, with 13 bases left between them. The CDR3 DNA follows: TGCGCCAGCAGAGGCGGGGGAAATTATGGCTACACCTTC. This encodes CASRGGGNYGYTF.

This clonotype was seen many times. Written as DNA, the CDR3 is TGTGCCAGCCGGGTCTTTGACACCGGGGAGCTGTTTTTT. Its translation: CASRVFDTGELFF. The genes are TRBV27 and TRBJ2-2; D is unclear. This CDR3 has 13 amino acids. Germline CDR1 reads MNHEY; CDR2 reads SMNVEV (reference sequence). V lost 8 bases to trimming and J lost 3 bases, with 10 bases between them.

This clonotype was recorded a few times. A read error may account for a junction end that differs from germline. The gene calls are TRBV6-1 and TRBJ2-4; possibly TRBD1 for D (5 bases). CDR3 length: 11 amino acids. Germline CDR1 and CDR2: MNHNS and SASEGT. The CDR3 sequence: CASGQGGIKYF. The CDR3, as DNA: TGTGCCAGTGGGCAGGGTGGCATTAAGTACTTC.

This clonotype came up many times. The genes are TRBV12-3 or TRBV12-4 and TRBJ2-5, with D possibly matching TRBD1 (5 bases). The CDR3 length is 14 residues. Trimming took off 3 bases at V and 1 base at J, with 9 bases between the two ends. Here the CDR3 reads CASSFSTAQETQYF. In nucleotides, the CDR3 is TGTGCCAGCAGTTTTTCGACAGCCCAAGAGACCCAGTACTTC.

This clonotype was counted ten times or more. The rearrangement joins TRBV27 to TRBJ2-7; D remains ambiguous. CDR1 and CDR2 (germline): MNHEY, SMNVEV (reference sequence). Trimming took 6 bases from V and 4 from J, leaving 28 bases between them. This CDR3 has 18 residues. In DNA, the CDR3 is TGTGCCAGCAGCACTGGTGGGTGGTATGGGCAGGCAATTTACGAGCAGTACTTC. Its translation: CASSTGGWYGQAIYEQYF.

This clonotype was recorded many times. The CDR3 region is CASSSWLQETQYF. CDR3 DNA: TGTGCCAGCAGCTCCTGGTTGCAAGAGACCCAGTACTTC. The chain uses TRBV7-9 and TRBJ2-5; D remains unclear. This CDR3 has 13 amino acids. Deletions cut 4 bases from V and 2 bases from J, with 8 bases between. Germline loops: CDR1 SEHNR, CDR2 FQNEAQ (reference sequence).

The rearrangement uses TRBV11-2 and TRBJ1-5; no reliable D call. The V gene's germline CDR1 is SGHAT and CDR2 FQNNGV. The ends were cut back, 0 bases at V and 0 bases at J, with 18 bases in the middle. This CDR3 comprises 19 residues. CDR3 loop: CASSLERAARSYSNQPQHF. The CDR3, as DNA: TGTGCCAGCAGCTTAGAGCGGGCAGCGCGATCCTATAGCAATCAGCCCCAGCATTTT. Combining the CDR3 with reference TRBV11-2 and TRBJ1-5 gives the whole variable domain EAGVAQSPRYKIIEKRQSVAFWCNPISGHATLYWYQQILGQGPKLLIQFQNNGVVDDSQLPKDRFSAERLKGVDSTLKIQPAKLEDSAVYLCASSLERAARSYSNQPQHFGDGTRLSIL.

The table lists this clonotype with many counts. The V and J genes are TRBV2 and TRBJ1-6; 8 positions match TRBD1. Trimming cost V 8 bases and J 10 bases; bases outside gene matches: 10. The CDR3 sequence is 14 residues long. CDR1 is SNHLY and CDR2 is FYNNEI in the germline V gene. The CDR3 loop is CASAAGTGRSPLHF. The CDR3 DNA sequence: TGTGCCAGCGCCGCCGGGACAGGAAGGTCACCCCTCCACTTT.

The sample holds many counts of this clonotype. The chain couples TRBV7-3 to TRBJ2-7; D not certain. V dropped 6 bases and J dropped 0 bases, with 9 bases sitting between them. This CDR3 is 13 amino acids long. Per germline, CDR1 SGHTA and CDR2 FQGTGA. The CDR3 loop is CASSHGFSYEQYF. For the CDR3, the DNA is TGTGCCAGCAGTCATGGTTTCTCCTACGAGCAGTACTTC.

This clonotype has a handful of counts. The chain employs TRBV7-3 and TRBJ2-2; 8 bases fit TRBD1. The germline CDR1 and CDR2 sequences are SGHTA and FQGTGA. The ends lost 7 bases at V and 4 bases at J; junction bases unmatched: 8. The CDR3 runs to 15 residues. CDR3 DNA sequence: TGTGCCAGCACCCCCGGAACAGGGGGCACCGGGGAGCTGTTTTTT. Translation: CASTPGTGGTGELFF.

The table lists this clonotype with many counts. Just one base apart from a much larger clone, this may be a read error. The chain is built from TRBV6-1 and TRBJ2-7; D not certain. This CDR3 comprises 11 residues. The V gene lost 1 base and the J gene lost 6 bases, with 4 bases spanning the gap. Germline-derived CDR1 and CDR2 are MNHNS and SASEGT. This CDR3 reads CASSEGSEQYF. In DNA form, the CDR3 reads TGTGCCAGCAGTGAAGGGTCCGAGCAGTACTTC.

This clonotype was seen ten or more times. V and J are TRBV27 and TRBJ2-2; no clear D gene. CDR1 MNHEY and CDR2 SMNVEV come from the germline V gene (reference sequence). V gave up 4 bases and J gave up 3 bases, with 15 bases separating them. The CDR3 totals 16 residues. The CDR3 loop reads CASSYRRYGDTGELFF. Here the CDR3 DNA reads TGTGCCAGCAGTTATAGACGCTATGGGGACACCGGGGAGCTGTTTTTT.

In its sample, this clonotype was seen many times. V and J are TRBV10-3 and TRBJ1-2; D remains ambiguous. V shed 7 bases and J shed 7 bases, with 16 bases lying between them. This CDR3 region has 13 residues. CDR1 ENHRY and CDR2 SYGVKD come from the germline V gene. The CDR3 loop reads CAITNPLSGGYTF. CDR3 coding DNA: TGTGCCATCACCAACCCTCTATCGGGTGGCTACACCTTC.

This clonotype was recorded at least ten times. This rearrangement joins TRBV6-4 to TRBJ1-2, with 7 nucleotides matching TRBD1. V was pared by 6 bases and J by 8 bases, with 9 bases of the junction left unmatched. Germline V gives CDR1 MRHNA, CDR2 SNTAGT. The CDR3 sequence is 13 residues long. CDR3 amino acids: CASSPDRDLGYTF. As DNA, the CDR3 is TGTGCCAGCAGCCCTGACAGGGATTTAGGCTACACCTTC.

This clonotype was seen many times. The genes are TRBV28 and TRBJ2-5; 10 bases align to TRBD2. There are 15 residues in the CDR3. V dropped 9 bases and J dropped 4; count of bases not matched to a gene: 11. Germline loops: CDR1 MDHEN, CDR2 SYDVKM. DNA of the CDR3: TGTGCCAGTAAACCCGGGACTAGCGTTTCAGAGACCCAGTACTTC. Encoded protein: CASKPGTSVSETQYF.

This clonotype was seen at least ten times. CDR3 bases: TGTGCCAGCAGGGTAAGTGGCACTGAAGCTTTCTTT. Its translation: CASRVSGTEAFF. The chain has TRBV6-1 and TRBJ1-1; D is unclear. The V gene lost 6 bases and the J gene lost 4 bases, with 9 bases spanning the gap. CDR3 length: 12 residues. The germline gives CDR1 MNHNS, CDR2 SASEGT.

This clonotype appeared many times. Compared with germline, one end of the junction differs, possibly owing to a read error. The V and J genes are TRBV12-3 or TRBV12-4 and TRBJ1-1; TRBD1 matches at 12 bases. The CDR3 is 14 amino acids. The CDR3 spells CASSAGQGATKAFF. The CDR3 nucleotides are TGTGCCAGCAGTGCGGGACAGGGGGCCACTAAAGCTTTCTTT.

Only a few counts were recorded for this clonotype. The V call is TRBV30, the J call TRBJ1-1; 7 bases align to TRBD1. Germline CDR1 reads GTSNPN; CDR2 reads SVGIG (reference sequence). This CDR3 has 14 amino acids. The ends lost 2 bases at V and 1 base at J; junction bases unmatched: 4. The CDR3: CAWSITGANTEAFF. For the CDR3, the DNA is TGTGCCTGGAGTATAACAGGGGCGAACACTGAAGCTTTCTTT.

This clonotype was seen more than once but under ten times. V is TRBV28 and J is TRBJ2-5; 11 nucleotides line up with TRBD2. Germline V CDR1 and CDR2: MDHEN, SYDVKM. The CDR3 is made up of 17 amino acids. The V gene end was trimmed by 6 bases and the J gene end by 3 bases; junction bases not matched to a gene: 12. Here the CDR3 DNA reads TGTGCCAGCAGCTCTGACCCGCCGGGACTAGCGGAAGAGACCCAGTACTTC. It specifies CASSSDPPGLAEETQYF.

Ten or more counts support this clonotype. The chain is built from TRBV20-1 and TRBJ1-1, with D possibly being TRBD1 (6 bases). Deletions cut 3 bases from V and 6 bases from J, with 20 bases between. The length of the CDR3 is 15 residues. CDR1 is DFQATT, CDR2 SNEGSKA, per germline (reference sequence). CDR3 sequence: CSASDPRQAKPEAFF. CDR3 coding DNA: TGCAGTGCTAGCGACCCGAGACAGGCTAAGCCTGAAGCTTTCTTT.